The clone carrying this T cell receptor beta chain showed up just a few times. The CDR3 is made up of 13 amino acids. V dropped 4 bases and J dropped 10; count of bases not matched to a gene: 7. CDR1 and CDR2 (germline): ENHRY, SYGVKD. TCRdb ran MiXCR on the RT-PCR reads and lists one entry per CDR3 protein. Of 900,000 to 1,000,000 distinct CDR3 sequences in the sample, approximately 18% are singletons; the top ten hold 5% to 6.5%. This record comes from a study of patients and donors after allogeneic stem cell transplantation. Sequencing used blood, either unsorted or a sorted T cell fraction (not recorded which). The chain employs TRBV10-3 and TRBJ2-1; 7 bases agree with TRBD2. The receptor was isolated from a human donor who was either an allogeneic HSCT recipient or a stem cell or donor lymphocyte infusion donor (not recorded which). It is not recorded whose cells these are; they may come from a transplant donor. CDR3 DNA: TGTGCCATCAGTGCCGGCGGGGGAGACGAGCAGTTCTTC. Protein product: CAISAGGGDEQFF.